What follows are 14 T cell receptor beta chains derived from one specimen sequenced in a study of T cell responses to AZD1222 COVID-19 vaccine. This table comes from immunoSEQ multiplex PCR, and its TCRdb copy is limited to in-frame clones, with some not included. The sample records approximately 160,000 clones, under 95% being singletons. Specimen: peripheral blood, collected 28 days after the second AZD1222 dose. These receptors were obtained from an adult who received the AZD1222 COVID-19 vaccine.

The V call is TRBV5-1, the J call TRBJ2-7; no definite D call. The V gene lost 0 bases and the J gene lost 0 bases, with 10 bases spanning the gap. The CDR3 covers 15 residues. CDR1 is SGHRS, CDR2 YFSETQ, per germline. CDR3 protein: CASSLGTPSSYEQYF. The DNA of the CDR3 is TGCGCCAGCAGCTTGGGGACGCCCAGCTCCTACGAGCAGTACTTC.

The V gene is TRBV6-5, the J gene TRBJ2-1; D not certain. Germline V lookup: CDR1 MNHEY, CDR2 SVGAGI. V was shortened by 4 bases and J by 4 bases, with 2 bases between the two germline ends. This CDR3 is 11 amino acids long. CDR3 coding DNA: TGTGCCAGCAGTTTTTACAATGAGCAGTTCTTC. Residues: CASSFYNEQFF.

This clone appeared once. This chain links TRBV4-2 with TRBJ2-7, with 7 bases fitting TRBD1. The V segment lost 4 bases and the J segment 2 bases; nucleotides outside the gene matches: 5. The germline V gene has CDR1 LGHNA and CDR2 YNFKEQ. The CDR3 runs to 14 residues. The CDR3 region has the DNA TGTGCCAGCAGCCCCTCGACAGGGCCCTACGAGCAGTACTTC. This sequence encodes CASSPSTGPYEQYF.

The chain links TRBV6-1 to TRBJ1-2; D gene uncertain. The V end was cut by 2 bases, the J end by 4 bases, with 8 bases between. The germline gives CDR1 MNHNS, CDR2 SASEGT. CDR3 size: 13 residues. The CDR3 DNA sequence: TGTGCCAGCAGTGAAACGGCGGCCTATGGCTACACCTTC. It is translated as CASSETAAYGYTF.

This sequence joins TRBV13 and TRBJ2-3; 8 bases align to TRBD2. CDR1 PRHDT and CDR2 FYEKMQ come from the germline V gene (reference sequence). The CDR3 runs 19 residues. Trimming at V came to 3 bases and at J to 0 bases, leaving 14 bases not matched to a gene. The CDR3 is CASSLPTTSGSSSTDTQYF. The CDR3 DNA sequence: TGTGCCAGCAGCTTGCCGACTACCAGCGGGAGTTCGAGCACAGATACGCAGTATTTT.

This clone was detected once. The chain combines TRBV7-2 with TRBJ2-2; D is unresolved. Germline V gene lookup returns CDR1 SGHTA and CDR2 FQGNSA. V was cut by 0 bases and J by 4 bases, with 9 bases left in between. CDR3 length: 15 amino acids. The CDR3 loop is CASSLALAPTGELFF. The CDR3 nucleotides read TGTGCCAGCAGCTTAGCCTTAGCCCCCACCGGGGAGCTGTTTTTT.

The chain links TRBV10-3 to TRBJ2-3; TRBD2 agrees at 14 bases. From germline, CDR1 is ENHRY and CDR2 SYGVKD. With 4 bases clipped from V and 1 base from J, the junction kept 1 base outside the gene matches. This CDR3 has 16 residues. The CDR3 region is CAISGLAGGGTDTQYF. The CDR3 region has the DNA TGTGCCATCAGTGGACTAGCGGGAGGGGGCACAGATACGCAGTATTTT.

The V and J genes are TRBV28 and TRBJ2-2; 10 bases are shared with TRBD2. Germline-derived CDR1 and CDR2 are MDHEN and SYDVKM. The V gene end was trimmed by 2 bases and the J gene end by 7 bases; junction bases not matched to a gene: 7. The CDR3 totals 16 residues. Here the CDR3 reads CASSLALAGVVGELFF. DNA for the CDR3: TGTGCCAGCAGTTTAGCGCTAGCGGGAGTGGTCGGGGAGCTGTTTTTT.

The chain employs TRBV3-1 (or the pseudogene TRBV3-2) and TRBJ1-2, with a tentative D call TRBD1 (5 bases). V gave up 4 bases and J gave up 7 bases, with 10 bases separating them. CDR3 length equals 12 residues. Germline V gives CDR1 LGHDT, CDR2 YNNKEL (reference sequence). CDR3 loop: CASSPLGGGYTF. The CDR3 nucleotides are TGTGCCAGCAGCCCTTTGGGGGGTGGCTACACCTTC.

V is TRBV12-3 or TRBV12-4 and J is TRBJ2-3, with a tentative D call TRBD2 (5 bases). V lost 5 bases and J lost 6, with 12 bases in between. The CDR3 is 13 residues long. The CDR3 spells CASSREVRDTQYF. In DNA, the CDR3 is TGTGCCAGCAGTCGGGAAGTTCGGGATACGCAGTATTTT.

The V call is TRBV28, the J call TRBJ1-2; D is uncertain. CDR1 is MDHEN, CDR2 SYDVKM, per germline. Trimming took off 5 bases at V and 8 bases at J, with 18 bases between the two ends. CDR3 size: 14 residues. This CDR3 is CASSGESGVKGYTF. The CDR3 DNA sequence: TGTGCCAGCAGTGGAGAATCTGGCGTGAAGGGCTACACCTTC.

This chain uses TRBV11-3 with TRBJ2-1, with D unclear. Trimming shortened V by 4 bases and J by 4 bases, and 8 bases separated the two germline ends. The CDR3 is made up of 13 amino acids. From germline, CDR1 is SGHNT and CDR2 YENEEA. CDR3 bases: TGTGCCAGCAGCTCCGGTAAATACAATGAGCAGTTCTTC. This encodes CASSSGKYNEQFF.

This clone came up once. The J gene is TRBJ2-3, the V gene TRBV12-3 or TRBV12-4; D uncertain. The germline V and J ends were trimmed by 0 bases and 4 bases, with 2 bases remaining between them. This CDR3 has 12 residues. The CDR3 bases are TGTGCCAGCAGTTTAGCGGCAGATACGCAGTATTTT. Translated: CASSLAADTQYF.

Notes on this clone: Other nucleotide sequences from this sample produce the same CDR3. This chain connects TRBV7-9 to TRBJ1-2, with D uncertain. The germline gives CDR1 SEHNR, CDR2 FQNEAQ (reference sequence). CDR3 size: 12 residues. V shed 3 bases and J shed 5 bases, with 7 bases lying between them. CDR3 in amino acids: CASSLGDYGYTF. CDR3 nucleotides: TGTGCCAGCAGCTTGGGTGATTATGGCTACACCTTC. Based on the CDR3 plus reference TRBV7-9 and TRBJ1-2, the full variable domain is DTGVSQNPRHKITKRGQNVTFRCDPISEHNRLYWYRQTLGQGPEFLTYFQNEAQLEKSRLLSDRFSAERPKGSFSTLEIQRTEQGDSAMYLCASSLGDYGYTFGSGTRLTVV.